This T cell receptor beta chain derives from a study of CD8+CD57+ T cells in acquired aplastic anemia. Study context: Average DNA yield from sorted CD4+ and CD8+ cells was around 3.2 ug. Healthy donors had, on average, roughly 9.8 million reads for their CD4+ cells.

CDR1 and CDR2 from the germline V gene are ENHRY and SYGVKD. V lost 10 bases, J lost 0 bases, and 19 bases lay in between. This CDR3 is built from 16 residues. Study-wide points: Patients did not significantly differ from controls in CD8+ Simpson's diversity.

Regarding this clonotype: What it binds is unknown.

Genomic DNA acted as the template from which TCR beta VDJ combination and CDR3 sequence profiling were carried out. TCRdb itself ran the reads through MiXCR, one entry per CDR3 protein. The sample carries about 220,000 distinct CDR3 sequences, roughly 33% recorded once. Sequenced material: sorted CD4+, CD8+, or CD8+CD57+ T cells (not recorded which) from PBMCs. This chain links TRBV10-3 with TRBJ2-1; tentative D call: TRBD1 (6 bases). The receptor was isolated from a human donor in good health, serving as a control. The CDR3 loop is CASAGQKGSSYNEQFF. CDR3 nucleotides: TGTGCCAGCGCTGGACAGAAGGGAAGCTCCTACAATGAGCAGTTCTTC.